This T cell receptor beta chain was profiled in a study of graft-versus-host responses after intestinal transplantation (dated by TCRdb to the early 2020s). Regarding the complete study: The transplants that recipients got were multivisceral, liver-intestinal, or isolated intestinal. Anti-thymocyte globulin induction was given to all recipients, followed by maintenance tacrolimus and steroids for approximately 3 years. Bulk TCR-beta CDR3 sequencing was used to track graft-versus-host and host-versus-graft alloreactive T cell clones in the graft, circulation and bone marrow after intestinal transplantation. Alloreactive clones were identified by sequencing pre-transplant mixed lymphocyte reaction products and comparing these products with unstimulated pre-transplant donor and recipient T cells. Of the 20 to 25 intestinal transplant recipients enrolled in the cohort, one of whom was a retransplant, a few patients without pretransplant specimens were excluded. A peak of at least 4% donor T cells among recipient peripheral blood mononuclear cells was the definition used for donor T cell macrochimerism. Rather than being sequenced by the commercial service, samples from a few later patients were sequenced in-house on an Illumina MiSeq and processed with MiXCR.

Only one count was recorded for this clone. Its antigen remains undetermined. Base-call qualities are not available, and no considerably larger clone is one nucleotide away. On the study overall, not on this receptor specifically: GvH clones were detected in recipient bone marrow, and some appeared earlier in ileal mucosa or blood, consistent with an intestinal mucosal origin. The relatively low number and heterogeneity of intestinal transplant patients limited the conclusions. High GvH to HvG T cell clonal ratios were observed in the allografts of patients with donor T cell macrochimerism. Early after transplant, peak levels of circulating GvH clones were found to be associated with declines in HvG clones.

The germline V and J ends show losses of 2 bases and 14 bases respectively, and no gene match explains 16 bases of the junction. The germline V gene provides CDR1 SGHDN and CDR2 FVKESK. The CDR3 has 16 amino acids, counting the end cysteine and phenylalanine. Kept here is only the CDR3 DNA, which spans 48 bases and is read in frame from base 1. Libraries were built with the immunoSEQ multiplex PCR assay. For most patients, genomic DNA was isolated using the Qiagen DNeasy Blood and Tissue Kit and was shipped frozen to Adaptive Biotechnologies for TCR sequencing. High-throughput TCR-beta CDR3 sequencing of genomic DNA from most patients was performed by Adaptive Biotechnologies. The source study handled its data this way. TCR sequencing data were retrieved from Adaptive's ImmunoSEQ software for roughly 20 patients, whereas a few other patients were processed with MiXCR and VDJtools. To correct CD4 versus CD8 sorting errors, any sequence found in both subsets at a frequency ratio below 5:1 was removed. CDR3 nucleotide sequences shared between donor and recipient were removed because their origin could not be assigned. At least 2-fold expansion over unstimulated cells and a minimum CFSE-low frequency of 0.002% (template counts) or 0.001% (read counts) were required for clones to be classified as alloreactive. Clones were considered mappable if detected in sequenced pre-transplant spleen, lymph node, or MLR CFSE-low populations of the donor or recipient. The cumulative frequency of alloreactive clones was calculated as a percentage of all sequences, weighted by copy number. The table was pulled from immuneACCESS by TCRdb, which kept in-frame rearrangements only. Such tables lose some clones; where checked, under half of the loss comes from unresolved V genes, and the rest has no known cause. D and trimming come from the DNA, and the V and J calls and clone size come from that table. This sample has over 100,000 clones in its table, and 90% to 95% of those were observed once. The top ten hold less than 1.5% of the sample.

This specimen's time point label, interpreted: cells obtained before transplantation from donor or recipient. CD3+CD4+ and CD3+CD8+ populations were FACS-sorted from unstimulated pre-transplant donor and recipient cells taken from spleen or lymph nodes. The receptor comes from a human donor who was the organ donor for an intestinal transplant. This sample comprised unstimulated CD8+ T cells sorted from spleen or lymph node cells, obtained before transplant. This receptor chain uses TRBV14 and TRBJ2-1; 9 central nucleotides agree with TRBD2. The CDR3 protein sequence reads: CASSQRGGGLASEEFF. The nucleotides are TGTGCCAGCAGCCAAAGGGGTGGAGGACTAGCGTCGGAGGAGTTCTTC. Where the CDR3 stops, the reference TRBV14 and TRBJ2-1 genes take over; the full variable domain is EAGVTQFPSHSVIEKGQTVTLRCDPISGHDNLYWYRRVMGKEIKFLLHFVKESKQDESGMPNNRFLAERTGGTYSTLKVQPAELEDSGVYFCASSQRGGGLASEEFFGPGTRLTVL.